This entry concerns a single TCR beta chain. What it binds is not known. These data originate in a study of T-cell reconstitution after alpha-beta-depleted transplantation in children. Overall study findings and caveats: As was reported, about two months after transplant, alpha-beta T cells came from several hundred expanded graft clones. Newly made T cells mostly supplied T-cell counts and diversity one year after transplant. In some patients, recipient T cells and intrathymic progenitors surviving conditioning explained high day-60 diversity.

Unique molecular identifiers were used in preparing the TCRbeta library. TCRdb independently ran MiXCR on the PCR reads; one entry per CDR3 protein. The sample holds about 78,000 distinct CDR3 sequences, about 14% seen once. CDR3 size: 14 residues. Germline lookup yields CDR1 SGHTA and CDR2 FQGNSA. With 6 bases removed from V and 0 bases from J, the gap between germline ends came to 11 bases. The sequence derives from a male patient aged 2-15 years who had a stem cell transplant for acute lymphoblastic leukemia, so the T cells may come from the graft donor. The sample was PBMCs, mostly from graft donor cells, taken 180 days after TCRalphabeta/CD19-depleted stem cell transplant. This chain links TRBV7-2 with TRBJ1-1; D is unclear. The CDR3 sequence: CASRRTRLNTEAFF. CDR3 bases: TGTGCCAGCAGACGAACGCGGCTGAACACTGAAGCTTTCTTT.